The present entry profiles one TCR beta chain with its context. TCRdb used MiXCR to reprocess the RT-PCR reads, holding one entry per CDR3 protein. This table holds about 620,000 distinct CDR3 sequences, about 10% found once. The entry originates in a study of response to subunit inactivated influenza vaccine. Germline assignment: CDR1 MNHEY and CDR2 SVGAGI. This CDR3 is 18 amino acids long. V lost 0 bases, J lost 7 bases, and 7 bases stayed unmatched. The same sample was also used in a study of T cells expressing NK-cell markers. As that report states: TCR beta libraries carry UMIs added by 5'RACE template switching. The TCR beta repertoires were obtained from sorted CD3+CD56+NKG2C+, CD3+CD56+NKG2C- and CD3+CD56-NKG2C+ T cells. The CD3+CD56-NKG2C+ fraction of several donors was likewise dominated by these clonotypes.

This rearrangement joins TRBV6-5 to TRBJ2-2; the match to TRBD2 covers 14 bases. The specimen comprised PBMCs from blood, sampled on the day of vaccination. The sequence was collected from a man aged 50-59 years who received an inactivated influenza vaccine. CDR3 sequence (DNA): TGTGCCAGCAGTTACTCGGGACTAGCGGGAGTCGTAGGCGGGGAGCTGTTTTTT. Residues: CASSYSGLAGVVGGELFF.